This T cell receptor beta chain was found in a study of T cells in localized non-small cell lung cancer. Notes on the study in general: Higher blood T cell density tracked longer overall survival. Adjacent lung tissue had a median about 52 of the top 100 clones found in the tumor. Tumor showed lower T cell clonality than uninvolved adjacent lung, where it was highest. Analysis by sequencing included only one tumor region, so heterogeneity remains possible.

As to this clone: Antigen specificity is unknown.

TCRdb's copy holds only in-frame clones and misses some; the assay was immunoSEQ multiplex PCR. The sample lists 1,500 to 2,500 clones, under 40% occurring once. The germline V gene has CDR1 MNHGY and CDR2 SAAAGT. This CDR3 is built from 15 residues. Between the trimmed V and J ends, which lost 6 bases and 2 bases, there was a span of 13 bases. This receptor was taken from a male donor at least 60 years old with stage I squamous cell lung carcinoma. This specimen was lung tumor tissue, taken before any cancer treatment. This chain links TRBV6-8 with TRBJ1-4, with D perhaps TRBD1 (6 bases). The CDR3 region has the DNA TGTGCCAGCAGCCCGGGACACTCTACTAATGAAAAACTGTTTTTT. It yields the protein CASSPGHSTNEKLFF.